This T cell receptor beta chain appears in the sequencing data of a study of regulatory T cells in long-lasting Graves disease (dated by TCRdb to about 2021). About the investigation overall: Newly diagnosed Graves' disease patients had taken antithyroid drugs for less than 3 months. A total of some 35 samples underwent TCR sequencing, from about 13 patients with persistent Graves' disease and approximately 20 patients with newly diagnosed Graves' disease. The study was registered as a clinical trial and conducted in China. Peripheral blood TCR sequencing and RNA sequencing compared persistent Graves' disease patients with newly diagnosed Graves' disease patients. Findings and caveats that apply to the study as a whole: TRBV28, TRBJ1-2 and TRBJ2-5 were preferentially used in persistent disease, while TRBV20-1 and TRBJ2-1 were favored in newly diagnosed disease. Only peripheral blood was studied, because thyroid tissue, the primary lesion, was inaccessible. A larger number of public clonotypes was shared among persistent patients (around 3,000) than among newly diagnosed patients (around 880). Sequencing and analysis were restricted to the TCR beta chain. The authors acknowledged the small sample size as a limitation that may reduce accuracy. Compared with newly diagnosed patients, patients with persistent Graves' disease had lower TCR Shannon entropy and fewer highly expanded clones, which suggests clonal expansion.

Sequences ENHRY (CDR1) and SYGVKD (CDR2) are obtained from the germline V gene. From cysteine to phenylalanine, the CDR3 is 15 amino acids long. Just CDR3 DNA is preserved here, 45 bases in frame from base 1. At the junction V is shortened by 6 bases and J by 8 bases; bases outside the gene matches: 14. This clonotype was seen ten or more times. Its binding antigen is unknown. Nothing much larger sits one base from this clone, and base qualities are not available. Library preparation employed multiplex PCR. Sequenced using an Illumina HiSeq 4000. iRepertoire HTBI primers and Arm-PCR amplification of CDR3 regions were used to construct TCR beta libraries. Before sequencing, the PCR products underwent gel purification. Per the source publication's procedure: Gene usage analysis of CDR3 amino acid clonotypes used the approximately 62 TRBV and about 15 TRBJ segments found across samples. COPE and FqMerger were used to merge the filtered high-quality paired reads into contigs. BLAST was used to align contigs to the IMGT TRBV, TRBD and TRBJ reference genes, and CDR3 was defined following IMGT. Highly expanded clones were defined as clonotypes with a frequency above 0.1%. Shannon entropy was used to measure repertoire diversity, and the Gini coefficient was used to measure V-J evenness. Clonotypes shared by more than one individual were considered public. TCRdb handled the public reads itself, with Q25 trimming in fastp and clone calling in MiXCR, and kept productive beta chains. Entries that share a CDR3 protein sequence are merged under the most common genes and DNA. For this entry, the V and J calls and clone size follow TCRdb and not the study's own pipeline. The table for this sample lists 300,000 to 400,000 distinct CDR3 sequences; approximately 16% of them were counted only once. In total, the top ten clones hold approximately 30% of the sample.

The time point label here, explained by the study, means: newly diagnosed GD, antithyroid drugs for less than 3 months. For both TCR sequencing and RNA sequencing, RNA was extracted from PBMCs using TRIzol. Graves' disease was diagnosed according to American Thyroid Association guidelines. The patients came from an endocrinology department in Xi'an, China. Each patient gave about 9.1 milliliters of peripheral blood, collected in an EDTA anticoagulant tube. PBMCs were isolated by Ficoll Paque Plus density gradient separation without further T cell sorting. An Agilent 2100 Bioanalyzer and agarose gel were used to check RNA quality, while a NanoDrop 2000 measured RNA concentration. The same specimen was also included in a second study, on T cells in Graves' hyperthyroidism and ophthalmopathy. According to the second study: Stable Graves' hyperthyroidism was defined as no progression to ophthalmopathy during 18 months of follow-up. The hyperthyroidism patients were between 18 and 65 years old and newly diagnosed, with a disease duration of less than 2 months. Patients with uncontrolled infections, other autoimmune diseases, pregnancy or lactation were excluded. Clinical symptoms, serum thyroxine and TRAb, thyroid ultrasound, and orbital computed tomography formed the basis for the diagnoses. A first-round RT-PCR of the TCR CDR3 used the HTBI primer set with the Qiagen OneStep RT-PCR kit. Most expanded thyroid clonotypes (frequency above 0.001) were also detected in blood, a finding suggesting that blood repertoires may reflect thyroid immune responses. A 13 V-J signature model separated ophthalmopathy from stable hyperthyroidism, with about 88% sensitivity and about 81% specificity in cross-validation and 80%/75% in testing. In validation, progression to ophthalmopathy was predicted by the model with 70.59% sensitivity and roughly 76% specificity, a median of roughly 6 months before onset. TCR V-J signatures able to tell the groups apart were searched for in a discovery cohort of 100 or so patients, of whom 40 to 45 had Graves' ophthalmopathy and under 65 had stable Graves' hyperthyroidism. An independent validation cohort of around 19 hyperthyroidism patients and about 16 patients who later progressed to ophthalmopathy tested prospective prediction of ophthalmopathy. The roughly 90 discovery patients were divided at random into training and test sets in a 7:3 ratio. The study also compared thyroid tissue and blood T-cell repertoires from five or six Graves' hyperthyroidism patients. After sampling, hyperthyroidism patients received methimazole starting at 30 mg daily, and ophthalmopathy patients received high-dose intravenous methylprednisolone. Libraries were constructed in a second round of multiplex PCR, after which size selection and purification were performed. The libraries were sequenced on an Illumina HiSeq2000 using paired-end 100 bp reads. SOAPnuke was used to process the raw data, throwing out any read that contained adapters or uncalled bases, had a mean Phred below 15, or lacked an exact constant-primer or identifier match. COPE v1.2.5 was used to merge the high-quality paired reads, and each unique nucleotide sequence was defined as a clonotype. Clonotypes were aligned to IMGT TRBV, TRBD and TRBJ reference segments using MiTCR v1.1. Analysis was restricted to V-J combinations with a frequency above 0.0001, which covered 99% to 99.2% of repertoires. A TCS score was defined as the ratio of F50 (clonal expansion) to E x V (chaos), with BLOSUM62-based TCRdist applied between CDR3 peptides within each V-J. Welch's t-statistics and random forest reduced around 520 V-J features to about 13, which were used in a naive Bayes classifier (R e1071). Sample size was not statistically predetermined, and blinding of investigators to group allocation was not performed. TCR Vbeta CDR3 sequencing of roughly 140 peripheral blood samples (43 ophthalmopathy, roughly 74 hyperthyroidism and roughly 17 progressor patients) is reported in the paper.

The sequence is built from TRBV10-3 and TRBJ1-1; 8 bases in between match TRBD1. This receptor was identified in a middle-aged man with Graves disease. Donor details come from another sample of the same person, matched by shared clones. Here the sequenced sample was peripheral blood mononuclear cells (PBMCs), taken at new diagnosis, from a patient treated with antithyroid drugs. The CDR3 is CAISPGQGSSWEAFF. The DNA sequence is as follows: TGTGCCATCAGCCCCGGACAGGGTTCCTCCTGGGAAGCTTTCTTT.